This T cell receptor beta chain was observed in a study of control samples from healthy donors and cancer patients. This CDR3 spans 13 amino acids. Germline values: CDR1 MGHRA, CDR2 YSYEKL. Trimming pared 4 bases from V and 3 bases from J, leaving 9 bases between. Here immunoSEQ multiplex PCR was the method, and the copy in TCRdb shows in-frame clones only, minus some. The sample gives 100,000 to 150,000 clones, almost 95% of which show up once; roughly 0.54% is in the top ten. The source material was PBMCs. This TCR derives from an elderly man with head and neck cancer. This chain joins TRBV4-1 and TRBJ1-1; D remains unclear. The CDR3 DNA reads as TGCGCCAGCAGCCCCCCCAGAGACACTGAAGCTTTCTTT. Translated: CASSPPRDTEAFF.